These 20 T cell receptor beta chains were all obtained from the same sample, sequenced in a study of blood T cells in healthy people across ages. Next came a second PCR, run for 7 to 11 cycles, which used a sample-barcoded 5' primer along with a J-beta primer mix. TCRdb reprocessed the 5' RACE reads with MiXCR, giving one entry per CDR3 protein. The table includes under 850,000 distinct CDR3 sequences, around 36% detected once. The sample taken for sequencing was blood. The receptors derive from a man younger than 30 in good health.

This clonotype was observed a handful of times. The CDR3 is CASSLEGRVAETQYF. CDR3 sequence (DNA): TGCGCCAGCAGCTTGGAAGGCAGGGTGGCGGAGACCCAGTACTTC. The J gene is TRBJ2-5, the V gene TRBV5-1; D is possibly TRBD1 (5 bases). This CDR3 has 15 residues. From germline, CDR1 is SGHRS and CDR2 YFSETQ. The germline V and J ends were trimmed by 0 bases and 5 bases, with 14 bases remaining between them.

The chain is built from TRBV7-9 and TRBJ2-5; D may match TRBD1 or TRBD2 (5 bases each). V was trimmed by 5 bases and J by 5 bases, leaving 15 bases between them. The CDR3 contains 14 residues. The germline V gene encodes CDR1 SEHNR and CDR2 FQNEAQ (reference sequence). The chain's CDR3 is CASSRGAGGETQYF. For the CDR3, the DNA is TGTGCCAGCAGCCGAGGGGCGGGCGGCGAGACCCAGTACTTC. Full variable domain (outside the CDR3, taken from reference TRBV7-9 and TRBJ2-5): DTGVSQNPRHKITKRGQNVTFRCDPISEHNRLYWYRQTLGQGPEFLTYFQNEAQLEKSRLLSDRFSAERPKGSFSTLEIQRTEQGDSAMYLCASSRGAGGETQYFGPGTRLLVL.

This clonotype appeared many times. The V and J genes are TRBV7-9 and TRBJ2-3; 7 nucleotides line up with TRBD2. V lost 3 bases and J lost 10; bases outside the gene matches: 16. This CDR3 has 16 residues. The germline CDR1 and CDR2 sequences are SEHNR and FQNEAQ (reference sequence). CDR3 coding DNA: TGTGCCAGCAGCTTCCGAATAATCGGGACTACATACCCGCAGTATTTT. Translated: CASSFRIIGTTYPQYF.

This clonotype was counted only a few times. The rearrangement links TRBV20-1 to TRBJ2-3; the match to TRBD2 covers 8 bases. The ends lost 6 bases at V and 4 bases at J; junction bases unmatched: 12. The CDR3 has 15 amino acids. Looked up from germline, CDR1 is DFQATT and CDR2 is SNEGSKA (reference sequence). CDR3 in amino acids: CSAGITGGAPDTQYF. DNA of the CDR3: TGCAGTGCGGGAATTACCGGGGGGGCCCCAGATACGCAGTATTTT.

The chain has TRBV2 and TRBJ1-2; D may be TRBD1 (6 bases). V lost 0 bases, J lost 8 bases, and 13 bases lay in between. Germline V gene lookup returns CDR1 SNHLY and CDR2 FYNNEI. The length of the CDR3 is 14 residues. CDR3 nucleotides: TGTGCCAGCAGTGAAGCGTTGGGGGCGGGGGGCTACACCTTC. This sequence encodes CASSEALGAGGYTF.

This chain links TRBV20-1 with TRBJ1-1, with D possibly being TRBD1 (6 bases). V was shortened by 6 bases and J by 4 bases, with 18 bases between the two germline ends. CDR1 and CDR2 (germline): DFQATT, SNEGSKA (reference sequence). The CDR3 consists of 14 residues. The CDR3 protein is CSAYTGGPGTEAFF. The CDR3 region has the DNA TGCAGTGCGTATACCGGGGGGCCGGGCACTGAAGCTTTCTTT.

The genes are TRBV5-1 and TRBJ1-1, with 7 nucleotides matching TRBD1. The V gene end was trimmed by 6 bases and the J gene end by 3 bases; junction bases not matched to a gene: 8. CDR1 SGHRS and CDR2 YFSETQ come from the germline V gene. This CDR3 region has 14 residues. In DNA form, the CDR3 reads TGCGCCAGCACTATAACAGGGGCGGACACTGAAGCTTTCTTT. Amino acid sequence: CASTITGADTEAFF. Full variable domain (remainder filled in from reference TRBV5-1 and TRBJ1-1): KAGVTQTPRYLIKTRGQQVTLSCSPISGHRSVSWYQQTPGQGLQFLFEYFSETQRNKGNFPGRFSGRQFSNSRSEMNVSTLELGDSALYLCASTITGADTEAFFGQGTRLTVV.

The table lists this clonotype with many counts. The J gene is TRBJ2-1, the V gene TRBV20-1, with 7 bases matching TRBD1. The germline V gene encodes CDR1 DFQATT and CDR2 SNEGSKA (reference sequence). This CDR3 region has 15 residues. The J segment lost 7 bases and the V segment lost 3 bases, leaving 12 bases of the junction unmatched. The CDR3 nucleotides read TGCAGTGCTAGCCAGACAGGGCCGATGGGGAATGAGCAGTTCTTC. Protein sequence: CSASQTGPMGNEQFF.

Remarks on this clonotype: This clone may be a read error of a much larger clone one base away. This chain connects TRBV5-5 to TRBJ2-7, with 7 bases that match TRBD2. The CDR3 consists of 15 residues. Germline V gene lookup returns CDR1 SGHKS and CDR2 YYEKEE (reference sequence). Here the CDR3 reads CASSPGLMSSCEQYF. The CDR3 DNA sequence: TGTGCCAGCAGCCCGGGACTAATGAGCTCCTGCGAGCAGTACTTC.

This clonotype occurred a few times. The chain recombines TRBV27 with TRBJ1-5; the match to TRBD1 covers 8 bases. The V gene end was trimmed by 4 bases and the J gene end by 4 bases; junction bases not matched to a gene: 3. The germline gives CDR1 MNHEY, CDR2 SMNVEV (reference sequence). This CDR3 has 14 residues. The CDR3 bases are TGTGCCAGCAGTTCTCGGACAGGGAATCAGCCCCAGCATTTT. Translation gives CASSSRTGNQPQHF.

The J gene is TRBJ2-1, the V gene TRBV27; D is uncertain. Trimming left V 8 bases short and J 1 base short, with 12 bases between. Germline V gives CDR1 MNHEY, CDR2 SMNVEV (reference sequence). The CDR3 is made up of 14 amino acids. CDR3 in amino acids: CASRRASSYNEQFF. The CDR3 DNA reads TGTGCCAGCCGTCGGGCTAGTTCCTACAATGAGCAGTTCTTC.

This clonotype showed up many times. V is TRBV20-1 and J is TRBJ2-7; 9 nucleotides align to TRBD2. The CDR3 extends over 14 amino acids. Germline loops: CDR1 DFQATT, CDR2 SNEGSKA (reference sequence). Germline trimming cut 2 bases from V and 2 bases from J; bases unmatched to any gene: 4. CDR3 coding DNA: TGCAGTGCTAGACCTAGCGGGGTAACCTACGAGCAGTACTTC. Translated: CSARPSGVTYEQYF.

The CDR3 sequence is CASRLQGSTEAFF. CDR3 DNA sequence: TGTGCCAGCAGATTACAGGGAAGCACTGAAGCTTTCTTT. The J gene is TRBJ1-1, the V gene TRBV12-3 or TRBV12-4; the D gene is possibly TRBD1 (6 bases). V lost 6 bases, J lost 4 bases, and 12 bases lay in between. This CDR3 region has 13 residues.

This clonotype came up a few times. The CDR3 DNA is TGTGCCAGCAGCCATGGGGGGCTATCAAGCCTTAATTCACCCCTCCACTTT. It encodes CASSHGGLSSLNSPLHF. This sequence joins TRBV3-1 and TRBJ1-6; tentative D call: TRBD1 (6 bases). Germline V gene data show CDR1 as LGHDT and CDR2 as YNNKEL (reference sequence). The V gene lost 3 bases and the J gene lost 6 bases, with 18 bases spanning the gap. This CDR3 spans 17 amino acids. Full variable domain (outside the CDR3, taken from reference TRBV3-1 and TRBJ1-6): DTAVSQTPKYLVTQMGNDKSIKCEQNLGHDTMYWYKQDSKKFLKIMFSYNNKELIINETVPNRFSPKSPDKAHLNLHINSLELGDSAVYFCASSHGGLSSLNSPLHFGNGTRLTVT.

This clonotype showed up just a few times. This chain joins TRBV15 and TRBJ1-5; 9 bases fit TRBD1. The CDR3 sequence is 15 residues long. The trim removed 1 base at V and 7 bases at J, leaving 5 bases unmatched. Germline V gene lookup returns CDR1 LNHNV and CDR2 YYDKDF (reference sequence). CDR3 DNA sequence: TGTGCCACCAGCAGAGGAAATACAGGGGGCCAGCCCCAGCATTTT. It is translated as CATSRGNTGGQPQHF.

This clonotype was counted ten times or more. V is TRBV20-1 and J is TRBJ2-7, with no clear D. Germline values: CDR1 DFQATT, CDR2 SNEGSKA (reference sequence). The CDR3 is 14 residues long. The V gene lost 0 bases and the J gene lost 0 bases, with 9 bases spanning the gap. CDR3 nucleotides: TGCAGTGCTAGAGATGCGGTTTTCTCCTACGAGCAGTACTTC. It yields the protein CSARDAVFSYEQYF.

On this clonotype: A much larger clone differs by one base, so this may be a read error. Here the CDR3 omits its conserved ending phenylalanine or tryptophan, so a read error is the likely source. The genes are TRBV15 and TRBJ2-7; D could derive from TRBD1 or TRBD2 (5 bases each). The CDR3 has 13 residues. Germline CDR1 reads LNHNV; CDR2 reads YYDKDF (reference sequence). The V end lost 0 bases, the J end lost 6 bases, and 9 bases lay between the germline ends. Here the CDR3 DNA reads TGTGCCACCAGCAGAGATCCAGGGAGCGAGCAGTACTCC. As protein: CATSRDPGSEQYS.

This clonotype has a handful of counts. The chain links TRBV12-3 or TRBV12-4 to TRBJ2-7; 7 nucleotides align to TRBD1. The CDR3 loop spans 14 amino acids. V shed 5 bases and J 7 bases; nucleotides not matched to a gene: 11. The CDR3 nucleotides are TGTGCCAGCAGTCCGGGACAGTTCTACAATGAGCAGTACTTC. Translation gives CASSPGQFYNEQYF.

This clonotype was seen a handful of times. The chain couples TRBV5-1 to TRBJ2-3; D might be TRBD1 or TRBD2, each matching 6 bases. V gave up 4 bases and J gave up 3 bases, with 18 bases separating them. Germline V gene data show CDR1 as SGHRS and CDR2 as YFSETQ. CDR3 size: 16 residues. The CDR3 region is CASSPGGGVVTDTQYF. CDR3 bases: TGCGCCAGCAGCCCAGGAGGGGGAGTAGTAACAGATACGCAGTATTTT.

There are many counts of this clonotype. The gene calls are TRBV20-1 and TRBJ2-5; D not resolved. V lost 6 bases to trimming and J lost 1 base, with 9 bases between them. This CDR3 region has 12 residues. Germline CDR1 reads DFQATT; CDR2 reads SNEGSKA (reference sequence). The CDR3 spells CSAVLGQETQYF. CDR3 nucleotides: TGCAGTGCCGTATTGGGCCAAGAGACCCAGTACTTC.